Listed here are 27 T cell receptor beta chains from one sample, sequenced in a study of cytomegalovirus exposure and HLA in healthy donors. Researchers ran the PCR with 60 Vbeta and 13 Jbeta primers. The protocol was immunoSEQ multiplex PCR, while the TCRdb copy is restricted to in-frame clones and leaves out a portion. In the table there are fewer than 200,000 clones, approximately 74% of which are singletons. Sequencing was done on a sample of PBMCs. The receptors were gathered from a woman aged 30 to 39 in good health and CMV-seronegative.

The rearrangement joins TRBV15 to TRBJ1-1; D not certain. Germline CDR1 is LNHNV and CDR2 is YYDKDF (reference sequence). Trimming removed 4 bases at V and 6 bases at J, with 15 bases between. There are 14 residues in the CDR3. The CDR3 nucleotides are TGTGCCACCAGCACTCAGGAGGGCGCGGCTGAAGCTTTCTTT. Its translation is CATSTQEGAAEAFF.

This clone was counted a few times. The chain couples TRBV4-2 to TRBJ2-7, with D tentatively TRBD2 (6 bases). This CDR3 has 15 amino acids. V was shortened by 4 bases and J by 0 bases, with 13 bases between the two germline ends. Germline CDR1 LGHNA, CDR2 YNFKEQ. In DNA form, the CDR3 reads TGTGCCAGCAGCCCTCCGGGGGTGAGCTCCTACGAGCAGTACTTC. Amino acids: CASSPPGVSSYEQYF.

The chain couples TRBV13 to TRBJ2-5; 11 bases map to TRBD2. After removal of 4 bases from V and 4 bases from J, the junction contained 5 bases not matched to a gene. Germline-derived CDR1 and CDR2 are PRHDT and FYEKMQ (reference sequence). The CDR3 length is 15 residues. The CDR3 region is CASSWRLAGIETQYF. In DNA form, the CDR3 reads TGTGCCAGCAGCTGGAGACTAGCGGGAATAGAGACCCAGTACTTC.

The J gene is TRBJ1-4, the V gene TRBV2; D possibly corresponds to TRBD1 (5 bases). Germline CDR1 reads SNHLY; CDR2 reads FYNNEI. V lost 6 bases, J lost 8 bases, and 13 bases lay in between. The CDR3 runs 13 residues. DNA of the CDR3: TGTGCCAGCAGGGAATCAAAGGGGGAAAAACTGTTTTTT. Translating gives CASRESKGEKLFF.

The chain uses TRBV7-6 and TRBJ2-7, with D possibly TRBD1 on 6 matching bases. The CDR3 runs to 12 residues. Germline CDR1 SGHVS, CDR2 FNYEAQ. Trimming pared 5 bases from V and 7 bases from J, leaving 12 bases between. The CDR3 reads CASSLQGHEQYF. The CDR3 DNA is TGTGCCAGCAGCCTGCAGGGACATGAGCAGTACTTC.

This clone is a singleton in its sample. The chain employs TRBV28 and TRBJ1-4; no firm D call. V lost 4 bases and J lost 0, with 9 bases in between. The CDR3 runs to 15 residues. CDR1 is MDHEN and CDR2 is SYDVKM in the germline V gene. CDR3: CASSSSSATNEKLFF. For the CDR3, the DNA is TGTGCCAGCAGTTCGTCCTCTGCAACTAATGAAAAACTGTTTTTT.

In nucleotides, the CDR3 is TGTGCCAGCTCACCAAGAGGAGACGAGCAGTACTTC. Amino acid sequence: CASSPRGDEQYF. The genes are TRBV18 and TRBJ2-7; D gene uncertain. Trimming stripped 2 bases from V and 5 bases from J, with 7 bases between. This CDR3 has 12 amino acids. The germline gives CDR1 KGHSH, CDR2 LQKENI.

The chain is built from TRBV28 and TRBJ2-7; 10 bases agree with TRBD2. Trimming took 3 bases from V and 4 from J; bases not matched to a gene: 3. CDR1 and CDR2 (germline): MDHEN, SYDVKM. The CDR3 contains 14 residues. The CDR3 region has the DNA TGTGCCAGCAGTTTCGCTAGCGGGAGTTACGAGCAGTACTTC. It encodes CASSFASGSYEQYF.

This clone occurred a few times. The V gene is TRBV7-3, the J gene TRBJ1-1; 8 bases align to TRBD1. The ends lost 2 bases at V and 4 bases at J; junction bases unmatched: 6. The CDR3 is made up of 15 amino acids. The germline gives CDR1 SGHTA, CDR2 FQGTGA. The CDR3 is CASSLGATGGTEAFF. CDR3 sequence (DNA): TGTGCCAGCAGCTTAGGCGCCACAGGGGGCACTGAAGCTTTCTTT.

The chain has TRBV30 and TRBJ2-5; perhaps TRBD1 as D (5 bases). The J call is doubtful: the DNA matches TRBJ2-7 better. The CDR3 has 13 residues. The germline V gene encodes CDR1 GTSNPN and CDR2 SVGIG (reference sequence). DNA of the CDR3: TGTGCCTGGAGTGTAGGACAAACCTACGAGCAGTACTTC. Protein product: CAWSVGQTYEQYF.

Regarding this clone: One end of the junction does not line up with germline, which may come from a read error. The CDR3: CASSTGVRADTQYF. CDR3 nucleotide sequence: TGTGCTAGCAGCACAGGGGTTAGAGCAGATACGCAGTATTTT. The rearrangement joins TRBV7-7 to TRBJ2-3; 7 bases line up with TRBD1. The CDR3 loop spans 14 amino acids. From germline, CDR1 is SSHAT and CDR2 FNYEAQ (reference sequence).

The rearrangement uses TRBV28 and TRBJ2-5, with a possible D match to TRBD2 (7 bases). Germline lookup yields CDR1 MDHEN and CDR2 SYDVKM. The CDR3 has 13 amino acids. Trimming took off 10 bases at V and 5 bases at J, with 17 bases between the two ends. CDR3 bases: TGTGCCACTCAAGGGGGGAGGGGTGAGACCCAGTACTTC. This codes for CATQGGRGETQYF. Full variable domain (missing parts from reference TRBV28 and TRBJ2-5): DVKVTQSSRYLVKRTGEKVFLECVQDMDHENMFWYRQDPGLGLRLIYFSYDVKMKEKGDIPEGYSVSREKKERFSLILESASTNQTSMYLCATQGGRGETQYFGPGTRLLVL.

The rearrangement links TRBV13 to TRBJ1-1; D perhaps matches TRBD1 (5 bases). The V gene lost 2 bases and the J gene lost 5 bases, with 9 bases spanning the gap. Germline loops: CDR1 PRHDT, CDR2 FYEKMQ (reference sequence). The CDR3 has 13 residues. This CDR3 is CASSLKRGTEAFF. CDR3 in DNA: TGTGCCAGCAGCTTAAAAAGGGGAACTGAAGCTTTCTTT.

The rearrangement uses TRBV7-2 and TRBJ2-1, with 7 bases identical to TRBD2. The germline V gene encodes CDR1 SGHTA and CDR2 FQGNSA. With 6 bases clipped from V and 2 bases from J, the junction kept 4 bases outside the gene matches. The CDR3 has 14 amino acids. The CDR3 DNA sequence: TGTGCCAGCAGGAAAAGCGGGGCCTACAATGAGCAGTTCTTC. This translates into CASRKSGAYNEQFF.

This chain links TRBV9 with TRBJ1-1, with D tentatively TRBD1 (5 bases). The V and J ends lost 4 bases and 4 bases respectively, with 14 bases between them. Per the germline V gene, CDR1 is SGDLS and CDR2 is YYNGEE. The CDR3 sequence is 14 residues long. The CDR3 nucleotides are TGTGCCAGCAGCCTAGTGGGGGGATCCACTGAAGCTTTCTTT. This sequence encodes CASSLVGGSTEAFF. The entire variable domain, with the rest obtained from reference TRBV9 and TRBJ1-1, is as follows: DSGVTQTPKHLITATGQRVTLRCSPRSGDLSVYWYQQSLDQGLQFLIQYYNGEERAKGNILERFSAQQFPDLHSELNLSSLELGDSALYFCASSLVGGSTEAFFGQGTRLTVV.

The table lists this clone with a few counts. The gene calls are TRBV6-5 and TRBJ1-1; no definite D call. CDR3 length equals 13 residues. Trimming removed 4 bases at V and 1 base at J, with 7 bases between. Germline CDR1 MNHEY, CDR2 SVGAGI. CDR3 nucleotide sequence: TGTGCCAGCAGTTTGAGGGAGAACACTGAAGCTTTCTTT. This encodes CASSLRENTEAFF.

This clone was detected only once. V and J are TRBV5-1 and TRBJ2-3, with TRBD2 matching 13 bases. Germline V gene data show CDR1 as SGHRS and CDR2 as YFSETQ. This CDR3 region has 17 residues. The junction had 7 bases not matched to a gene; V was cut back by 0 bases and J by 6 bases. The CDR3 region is CASSLAGLAGIGDTQYF. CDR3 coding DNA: TGCGCCAGCAGCTTGGCGGGACTAGCGGGGATAGGGGATACGCAGTATTTT. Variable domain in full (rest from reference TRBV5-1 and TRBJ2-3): KAGVTQTPRYLIKTRGQQVTLSCSPISGHRSVSWYQQTPGQGLQFLFEYFSETQRNKGNFPGRFSGRQFSNSRSEMNVSTLELGDSALYLCASSLAGLAGIGDTQYFGPGTRLTVL.

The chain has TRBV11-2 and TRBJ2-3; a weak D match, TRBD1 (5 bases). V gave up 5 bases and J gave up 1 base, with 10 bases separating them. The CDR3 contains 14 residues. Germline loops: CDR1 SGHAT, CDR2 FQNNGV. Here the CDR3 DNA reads TGTGCCAGCAGCCAATCGACAGGCACAGATACGCAGTATTTT. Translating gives CASSQSTGTDTQYF.

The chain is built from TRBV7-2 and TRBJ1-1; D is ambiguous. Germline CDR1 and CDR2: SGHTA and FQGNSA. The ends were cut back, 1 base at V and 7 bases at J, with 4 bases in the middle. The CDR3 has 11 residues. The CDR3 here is CASSLVVEAFF. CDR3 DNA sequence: TGTGCCAGCAGCTTAGTCGTTGAAGCTTTCTTT.

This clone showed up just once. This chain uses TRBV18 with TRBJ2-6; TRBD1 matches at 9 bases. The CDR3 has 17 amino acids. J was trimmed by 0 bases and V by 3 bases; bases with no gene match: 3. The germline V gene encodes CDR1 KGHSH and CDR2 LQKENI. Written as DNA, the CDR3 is TGTGCCAGCTCACCTCCGGGACAGGGCTCTGGGGCCAACGTCCTGACTTTC. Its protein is CASSPPGQGSGANVLTF. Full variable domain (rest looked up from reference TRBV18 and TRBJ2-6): NAGVMQNPRHLVRRRGQEARLRCSPMKGHSHVYWYRQLPEEGLKFMVYLQKENIIDESGMPKERFSAEFPKEGPSILRIQQVVRGDSAAYFCASSPPGQGSGANVLTFGAGSRLTVL.

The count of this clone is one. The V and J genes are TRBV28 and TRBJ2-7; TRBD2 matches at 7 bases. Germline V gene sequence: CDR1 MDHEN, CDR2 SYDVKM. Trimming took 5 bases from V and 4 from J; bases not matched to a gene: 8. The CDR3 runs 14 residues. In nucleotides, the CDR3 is TGTGCCAGCAGTCCTTGGGGAGGGGAGTACGAGCAGTACTTC. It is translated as CASSPWGGEYEQYF.

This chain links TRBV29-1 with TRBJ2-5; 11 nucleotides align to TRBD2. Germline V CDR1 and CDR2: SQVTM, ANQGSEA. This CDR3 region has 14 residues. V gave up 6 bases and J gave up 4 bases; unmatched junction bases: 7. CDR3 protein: CSVELGLAGETQYF. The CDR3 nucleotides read TGCAGCGTCGAACTAGGACTAGCGGGAGAGACCCAGTACTTC.

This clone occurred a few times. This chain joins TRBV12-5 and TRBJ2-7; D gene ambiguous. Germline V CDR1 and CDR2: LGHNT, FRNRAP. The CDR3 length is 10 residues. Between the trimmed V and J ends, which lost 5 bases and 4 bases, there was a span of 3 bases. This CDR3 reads CASGIYEQYF. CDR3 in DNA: TGTGCTAGTGGTATATACGAGCAGTACTTC.

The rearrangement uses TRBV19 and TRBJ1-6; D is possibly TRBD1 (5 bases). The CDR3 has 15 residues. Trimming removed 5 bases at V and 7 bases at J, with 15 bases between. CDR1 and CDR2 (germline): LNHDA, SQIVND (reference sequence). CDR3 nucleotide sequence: TGTGCCAGTAGTTACGGGGGATACTTCAATTCACCCCTCCACTTT. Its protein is CASSYGGYFNSPLHF.

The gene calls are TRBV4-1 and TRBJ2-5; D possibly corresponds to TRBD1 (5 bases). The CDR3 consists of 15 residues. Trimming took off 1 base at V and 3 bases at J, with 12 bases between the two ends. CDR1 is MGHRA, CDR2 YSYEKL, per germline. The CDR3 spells CASSQVGLTKETQYF. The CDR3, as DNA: TGCGCCAGCAGCCAAGTGGGGCTTACTAAAGAGACCCAGTACTTC.

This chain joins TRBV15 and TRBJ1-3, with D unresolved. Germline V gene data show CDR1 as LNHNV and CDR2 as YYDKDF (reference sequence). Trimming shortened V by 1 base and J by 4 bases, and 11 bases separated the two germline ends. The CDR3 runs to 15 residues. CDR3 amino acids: CATSRGWMEGNTIYF. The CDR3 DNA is TGTGCCACCAGCAGAGGTTGGATGGAGGGAAACACCATATATTTT.

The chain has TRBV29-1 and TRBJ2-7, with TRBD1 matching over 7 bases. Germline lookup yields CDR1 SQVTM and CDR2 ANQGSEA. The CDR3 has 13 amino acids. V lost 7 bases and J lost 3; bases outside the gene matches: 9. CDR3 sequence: CSAEPAGGYEQYF. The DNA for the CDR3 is TGCAGCGCTGAGCCCGCAGGGGGCTACGAGCAGTACTTC.